This T cell receptor (beta chain) was sequenced during a study of cytomegalovirus exposure and HLA in healthy donors. Background on the study: There were 65 million to 85 million unique TCRs (from HLA-typed donors) in an early data release.

Vbeta (60) and Jbeta (13) primers were used in the PCR. Generated by immunoSEQ multiplex PCR, the TCRdb table keeps only in-frame clones and is missing some. The sample records around 120,000 clones, around 63% being singletons. Notes on the study in general: According to an earlier analysis, most TCR beta V segments yielded productive rearrangements about 90% or about 30% of the time. In a later analysis, specific HLA alleles were associated with over 15,000 TCR beta sequences at a 0.05 false discovery rate. The authors later found TCR association rates varying by HLA locus, with DRB1 most and HLA-C fewest.

Comments on this clone: Its antigen is as yet unknown.

The sequencing sample was made of PBMCs. The source of this sequence is a middle-aged man in good health and CMV-seropositive.

The CDR3, as DNA: TGTGCCTGGGCGTGGACGGGCGGGATGAGCGAGACCCAGTACTTC. Protein: CAWAWTGGMSETQYF. The V gene is TRBV30, the J gene TRBJ2-5; a weak D match, TRBD2 (6 bases). V was clipped by 5 bases and J by 5 bases, with 21 bases between them. This CDR3 has 15 amino acids. Germline loops: CDR1 GTSNPN, CDR2 SVGIG (reference sequence).